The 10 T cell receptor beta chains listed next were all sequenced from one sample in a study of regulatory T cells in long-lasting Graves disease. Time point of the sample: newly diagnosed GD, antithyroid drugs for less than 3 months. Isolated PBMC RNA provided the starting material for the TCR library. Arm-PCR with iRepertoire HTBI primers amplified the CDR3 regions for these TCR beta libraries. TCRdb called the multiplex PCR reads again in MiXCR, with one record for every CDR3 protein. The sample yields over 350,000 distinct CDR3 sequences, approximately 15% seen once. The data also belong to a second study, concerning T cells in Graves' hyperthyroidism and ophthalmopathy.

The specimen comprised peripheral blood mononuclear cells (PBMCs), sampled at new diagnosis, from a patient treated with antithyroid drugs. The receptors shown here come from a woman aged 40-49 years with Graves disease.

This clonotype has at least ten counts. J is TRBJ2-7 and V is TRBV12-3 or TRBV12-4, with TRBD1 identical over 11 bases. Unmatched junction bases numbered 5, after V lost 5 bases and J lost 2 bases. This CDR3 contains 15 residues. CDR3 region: CASSRTGGAPYEQYF. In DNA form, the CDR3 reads TGTGCCAGCAGTCGGACAGGGGGCGCCCCCTACGAGCAGTACTTC.

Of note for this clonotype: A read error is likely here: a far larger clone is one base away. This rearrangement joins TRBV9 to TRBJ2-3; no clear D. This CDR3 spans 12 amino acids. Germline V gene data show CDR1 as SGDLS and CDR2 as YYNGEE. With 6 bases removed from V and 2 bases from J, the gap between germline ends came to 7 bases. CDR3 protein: CASNPNTDTQYF. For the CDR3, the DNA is TGTGCCAGCAACCCAAACACAGATACGCAGTATTTT. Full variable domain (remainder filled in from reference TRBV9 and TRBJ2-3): DSGVTQTPKHLITATGQRVTLRCSPRSGDLSVYWYQQSLDQGLQFLIQYYNGEERAKGNILERFSAQQFPDLHSELNLSSLELGDSALYFCASNPNTDTQYFGPGTRLTVL.

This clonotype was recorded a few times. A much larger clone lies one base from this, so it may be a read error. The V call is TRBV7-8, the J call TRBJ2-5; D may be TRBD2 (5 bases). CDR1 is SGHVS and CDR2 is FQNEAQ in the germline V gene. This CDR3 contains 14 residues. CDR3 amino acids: CASSTTGIQEAQYF. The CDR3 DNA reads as TGTGCCAGCAGCACCACCGGGATACAAGAGGCCCAGTACTTC.

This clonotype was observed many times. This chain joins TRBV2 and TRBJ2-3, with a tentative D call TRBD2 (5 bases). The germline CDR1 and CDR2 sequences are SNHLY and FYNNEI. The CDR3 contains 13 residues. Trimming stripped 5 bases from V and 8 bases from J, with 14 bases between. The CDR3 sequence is CASSFGLGGTQYF. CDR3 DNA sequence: TGTGCCAGCAGTTTTGGACTGGGTGGTACGCAGTATTTT.

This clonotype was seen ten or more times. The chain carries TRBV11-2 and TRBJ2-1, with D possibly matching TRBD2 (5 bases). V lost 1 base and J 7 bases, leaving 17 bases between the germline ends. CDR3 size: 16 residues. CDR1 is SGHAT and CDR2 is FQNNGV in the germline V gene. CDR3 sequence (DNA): TGTGCCAGCAGCTTAGGTACCCGATTCGGGGATAATGAGCAGTTCTTC. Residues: CASSLGTRFGDNEQFF.

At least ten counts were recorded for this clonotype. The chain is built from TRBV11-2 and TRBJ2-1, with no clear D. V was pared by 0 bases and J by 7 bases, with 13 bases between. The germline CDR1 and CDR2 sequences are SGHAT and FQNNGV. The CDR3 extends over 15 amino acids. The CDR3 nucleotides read TGTGCCAGCAGCTTAGAGGGATGGGTGGGAAATGAGCAGTTCTTC. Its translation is CASSLEGWVGNEQFF.

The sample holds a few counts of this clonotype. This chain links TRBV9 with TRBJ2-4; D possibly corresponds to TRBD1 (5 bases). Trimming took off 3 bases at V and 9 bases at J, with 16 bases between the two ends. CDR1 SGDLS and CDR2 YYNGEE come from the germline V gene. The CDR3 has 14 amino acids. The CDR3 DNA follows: TGTGCCAGCAGCGAACAGGTAGCCTCGGGCATTCAGTACTTC. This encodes CASSEQVASGIQYF.

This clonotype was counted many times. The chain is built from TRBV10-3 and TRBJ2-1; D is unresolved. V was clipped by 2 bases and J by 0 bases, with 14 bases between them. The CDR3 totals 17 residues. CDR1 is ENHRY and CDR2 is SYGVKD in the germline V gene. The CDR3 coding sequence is TGTGCCATCAGTGAGCCTCAGACTGGTCGCTCCTACAATGAGCAGTTCTTC. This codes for CAISEPQTGRSYNEQFF.

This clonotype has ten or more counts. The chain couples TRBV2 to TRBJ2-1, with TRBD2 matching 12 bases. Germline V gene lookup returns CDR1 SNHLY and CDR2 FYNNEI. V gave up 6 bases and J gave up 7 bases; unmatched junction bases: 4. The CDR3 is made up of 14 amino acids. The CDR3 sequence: CASRLAGGTNEQFF. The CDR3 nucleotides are TGTGCCAGCAGACTAGCGGGAGGTACGAATGAGCAGTTCTTC.

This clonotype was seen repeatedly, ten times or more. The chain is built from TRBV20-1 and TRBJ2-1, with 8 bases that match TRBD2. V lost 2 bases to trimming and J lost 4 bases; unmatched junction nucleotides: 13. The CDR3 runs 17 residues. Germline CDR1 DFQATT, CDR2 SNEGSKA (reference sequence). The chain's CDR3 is CSARSARLARVYNEQFF. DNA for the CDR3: TGCAGTGCTAGATCGGCGCGACTAGCGAGAGTTTACAATGAGCAGTTCTTC.